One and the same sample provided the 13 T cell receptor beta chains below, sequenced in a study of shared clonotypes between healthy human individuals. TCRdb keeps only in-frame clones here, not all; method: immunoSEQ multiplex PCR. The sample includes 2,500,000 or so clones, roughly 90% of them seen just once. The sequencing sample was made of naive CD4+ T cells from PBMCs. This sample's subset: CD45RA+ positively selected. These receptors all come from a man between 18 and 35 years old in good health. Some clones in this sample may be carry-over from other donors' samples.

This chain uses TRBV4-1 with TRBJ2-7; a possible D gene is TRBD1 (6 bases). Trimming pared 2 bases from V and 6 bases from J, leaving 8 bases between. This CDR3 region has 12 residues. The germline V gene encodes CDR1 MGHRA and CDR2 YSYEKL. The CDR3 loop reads CASSQTGLEQYF. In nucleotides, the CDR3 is TGCGCCAGCAGCCAAACAGGGCTCGAGCAGTACTTC.

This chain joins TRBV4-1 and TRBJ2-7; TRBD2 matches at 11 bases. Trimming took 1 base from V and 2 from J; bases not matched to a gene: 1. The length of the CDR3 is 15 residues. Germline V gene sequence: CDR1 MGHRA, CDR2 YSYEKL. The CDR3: CASSQATSGTYEQYF. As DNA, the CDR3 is TGCGCCAGCAGCCAAGCGACTAGCGGGACCTACGAGCAGTACTTC.

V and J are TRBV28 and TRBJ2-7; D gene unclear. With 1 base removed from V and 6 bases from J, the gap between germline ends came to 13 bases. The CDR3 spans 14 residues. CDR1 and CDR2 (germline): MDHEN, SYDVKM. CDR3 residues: CASSLSFLAAEQYF. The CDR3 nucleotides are TGTGCCAGCAGTTTATCGTTCCTTGCAGCCGAGCAGTACTTC.

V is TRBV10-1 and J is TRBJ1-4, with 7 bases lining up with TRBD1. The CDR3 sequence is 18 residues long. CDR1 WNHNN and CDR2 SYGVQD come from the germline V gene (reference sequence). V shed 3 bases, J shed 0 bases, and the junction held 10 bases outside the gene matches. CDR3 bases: TGCGCCAGCAGTGACTCACCAGGGGGGGATGCAACTAATGAAAAACTGTTTTTT. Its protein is CASSDSPGGDATNEKLFF.

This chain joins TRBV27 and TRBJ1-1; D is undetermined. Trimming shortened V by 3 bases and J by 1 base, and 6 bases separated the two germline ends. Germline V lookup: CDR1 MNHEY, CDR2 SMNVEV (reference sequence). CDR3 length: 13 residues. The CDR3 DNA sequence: TGTGCCAGCAGTTTTTTCCAGAACACTGAAGCTTTCTTT. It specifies CASSFFQNTEAFF.

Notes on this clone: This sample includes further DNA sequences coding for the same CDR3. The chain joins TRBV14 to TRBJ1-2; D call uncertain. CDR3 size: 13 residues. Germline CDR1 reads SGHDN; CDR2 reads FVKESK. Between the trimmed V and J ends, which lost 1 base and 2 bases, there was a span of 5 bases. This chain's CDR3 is CASSQGFNYGYTF. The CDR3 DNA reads TGTGCCAGCAGCCAAGGCTTCAACTATGGCTACACCTTC.

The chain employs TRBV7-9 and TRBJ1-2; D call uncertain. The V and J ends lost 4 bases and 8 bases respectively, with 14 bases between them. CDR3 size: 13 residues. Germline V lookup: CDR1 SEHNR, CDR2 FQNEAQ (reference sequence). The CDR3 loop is CASSWEGGRGYTF. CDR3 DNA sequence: TGTGCCAGCAGCTGGGAGGGAGGACGGGGCTACACCTTC.

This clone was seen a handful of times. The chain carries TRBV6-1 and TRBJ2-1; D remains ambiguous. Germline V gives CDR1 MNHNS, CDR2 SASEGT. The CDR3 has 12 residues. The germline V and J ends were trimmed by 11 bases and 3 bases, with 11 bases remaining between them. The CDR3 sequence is CAESNFYNEQFF. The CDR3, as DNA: TGTGCCGAGTCGAACTTCTACAATGAGCAGTTCTTC.

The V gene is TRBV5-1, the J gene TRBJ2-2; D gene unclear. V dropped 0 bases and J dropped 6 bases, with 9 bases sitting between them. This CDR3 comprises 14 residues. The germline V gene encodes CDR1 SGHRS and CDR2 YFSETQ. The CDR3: CASSLEGIPGELFF. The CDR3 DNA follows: TGCGCCAGCAGCTTGGAAGGGATCCCCGGGGAGCTGTTTTTT.

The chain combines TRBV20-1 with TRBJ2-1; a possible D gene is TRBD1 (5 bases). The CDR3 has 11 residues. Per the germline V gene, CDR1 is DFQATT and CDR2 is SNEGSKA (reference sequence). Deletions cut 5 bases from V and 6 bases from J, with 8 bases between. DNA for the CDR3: TGCAGTGCTGGGCAGGGCAATGAGCAGTTCTTC. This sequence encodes CSAGQGNEQFF.

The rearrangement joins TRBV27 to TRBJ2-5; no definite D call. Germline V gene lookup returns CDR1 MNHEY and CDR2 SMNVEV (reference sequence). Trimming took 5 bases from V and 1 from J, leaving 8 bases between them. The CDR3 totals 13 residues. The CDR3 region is CASSEGIQETQYF. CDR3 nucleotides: TGTGCCAGCAGTGAAGGGATCCAAGAGACCCAGTACTTC.

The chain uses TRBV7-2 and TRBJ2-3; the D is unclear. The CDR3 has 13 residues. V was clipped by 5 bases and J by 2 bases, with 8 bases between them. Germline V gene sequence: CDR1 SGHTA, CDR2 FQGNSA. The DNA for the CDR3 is TGTGCCAGCAGCCTATCCCACACAGATACGCAGTATTTT. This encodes CASSLSHTDTQYF.

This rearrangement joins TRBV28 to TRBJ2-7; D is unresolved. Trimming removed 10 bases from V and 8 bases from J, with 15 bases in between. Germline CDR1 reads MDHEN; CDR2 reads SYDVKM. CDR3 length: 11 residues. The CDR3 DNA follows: TGTGCCACCGGTTATGGACCCCAGCAGTACTTC. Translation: CATGYGPQQYF.